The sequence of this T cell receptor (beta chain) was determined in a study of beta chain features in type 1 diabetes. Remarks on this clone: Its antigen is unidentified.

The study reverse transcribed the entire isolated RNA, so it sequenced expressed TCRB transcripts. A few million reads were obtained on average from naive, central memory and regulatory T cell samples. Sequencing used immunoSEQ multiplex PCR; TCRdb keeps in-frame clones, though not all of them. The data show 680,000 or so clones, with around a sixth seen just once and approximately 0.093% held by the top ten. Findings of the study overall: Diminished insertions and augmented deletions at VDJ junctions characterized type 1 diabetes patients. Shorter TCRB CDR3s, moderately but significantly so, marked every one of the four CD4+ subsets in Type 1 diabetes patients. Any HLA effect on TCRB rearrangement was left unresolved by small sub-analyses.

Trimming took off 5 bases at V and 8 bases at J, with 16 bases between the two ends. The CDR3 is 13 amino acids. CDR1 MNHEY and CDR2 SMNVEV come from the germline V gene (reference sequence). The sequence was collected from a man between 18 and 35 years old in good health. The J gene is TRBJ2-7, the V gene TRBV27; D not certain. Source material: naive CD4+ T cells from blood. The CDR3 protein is CASSPTPPPKQYF. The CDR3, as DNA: TGTGCCAGCAGTCCGACTCCCCCTCCTAAGCAGTACTTC.